Listed below are T cell receptor beta chains from one sample, sequenced in a study of cytomegalovirus exposure and HLA in healthy donors. TCRdb's table, derived via immunoSEQ multiplex PCR, lists solely in-frame clones and lacks some. The repertoire has roughly 140,000 clones, 70% to 85% of them found once; the top ten carry roughly 10%. The sequencing input was PBMCs. The origin of the receptors is a woman aged 55-75 years in good health and CMV-seropositive. The CDR3 runs from the conserved cysteine through the conserved F or W. Each record gives: V gene, clone size, D gene, J gene, CDR3 length, CDR3 DNA, CDR3 protein. D genes are given only for firm matches. A clone size is listed for some rows: how often the clone was seen (once, few, many), or a class if it is expanded.

V gene: TRBV27
clone size: -
D gene: -
J gene: TRBJ2-7
CDR3 length: 13
CDR3 DNA: TGTGCCAGCAGAGTTCTCGGAGACTACGAGCAGTACTTC
CDR3 protein: CASRVLGDYEQYF

V gene: TRBV30
clone size: -
D gene: TRBD2
J gene: TRBJ2-7
CDR3 length: 13
CDR3 DNA: TGTGCCTGGATGCGGGGGGGATACTACGAGCAGTACTTC
CDR3 protein: CAWMRGGYYEQYF

V gene: TRBV2
clone size: few
D gene: TRBD1
J gene: TRBJ2-5
CDR3 length: 16
CDR3 DNA: TGTGCCAGCAGTGTGTCCACAGGGGGCGCGAGGGAGACCCAGTACTTC
CDR3 protein: CASSVSTGGARETQYF

V gene: TRBV30
clone size: -
D gene: TRBD1
J gene: TRBJ2-3
CDR3 length: 14
CDR3 DNA: TGTGCCTGGACCGGGACAGGGGTCACAGATACGCAGTATTTT
CDR3 protein: CAWTGTGVTDTQYF

V gene: TRBV14
clone size: once
D gene: -
J gene: TRBJ1-5
CDR3 length: 22
CDR3 DNA: TGTGCCAGCAGCCAAGGATTGTACAGGAACAGGGCCATTCGGGGTTTAGATCAGCCCCAGCATTTT
CDR3 protein: CASSQGLYRNRAIRGLDQPQHF

V gene: TRBV19
clone size: -
D gene: TRBD2
J gene: TRBJ2-2
CDR3 length: 18
CDR3 DNA: TGTGCCAGTCGACTTAGGGGACTAGCGGGAACGAACACCGGGGAGCTGTTTTTT
CDR3 protein: CASRLRGLAGTNTGELFF

V gene: TRBV28
clone size: once
D gene: -
J gene: TRBJ1-3
CDR3 length: 12
CDR3 DNA: TGTGCCAGCAGCCAGGGCCGAAACACCATATATTTT
CDR3 protein: CASSQGRNTIYF

V gene: TRBV30
clone size: -
D gene: TRBD1
J gene: TRBJ1-4
CDR3 length: 12
CDR3 DNA: TGTGCCTACACAGGGGGCAAAGAAAAACTGTTTTTT
CDR3 protein: CAYTGGKEKLFF

V gene: TRBV6-6
clone size: -
D gene: -
J gene: TRBJ2-3
CDR3 length: 15
CDR3 DNA: TGTGCCAGCAGTTCTCTTGTCCAGGGTAGGGATACGCAGTATTTT
CDR3 protein: CASSSLVQGRDTQYF

V gene: TRBV4-3
clone size: -
D gene: TRBD1
J gene: TRBJ2-7
CDR3 length: 15
CDR3 DNA: TGCGCCAGCAGCCACACCGGGACAGGGAGGAGCGAGCAGTACTTC
CDR3 protein: CASSHTGTGRSEQYF

V gene: TRBV27
clone size: -
D gene: -
J gene: TRBJ2-3
CDR3 length: 11
CDR3 DNA: TGTGCCAGCAGCAGATTCGATACGCAGTATTTT
CDR3 protein: CASSRFDTQYF

V gene: TRBV28
clone size: -
D gene: -
J gene: TRBJ1-5
CDR3 length: 14
CDR3 DNA: TGTGCCAGCAGTATCCCGGGAACTAATCAGCCCCAGCATTTT
CDR3 protein: CASSIPGTNQPQHF

V gene: TRBV6-4
clone size: -
D gene: TRBD1
J gene: TRBJ2-7
CDR3 length: 13
CDR3 DNA: TGTGCCAGCAGTCGGGACAGGGGCTACGAGCAGTACTTC
CDR3 protein: CASSRDRGYEQYF

V gene: TRBV5-4
clone size: -
D gene: -
J gene: TRBJ2-1
CDR3 length: 15
CDR3 DNA: TGTGCCAGCAGTGCTAGCGCAGAGTCCTACAATGAGCAGTTCTTC
CDR3 protein: CASSASAESYNEQFF

V gene: TRBV4-2
clone size: once
D gene: TRBD2
J gene: TRBJ2-7
CDR3 length: 16
CDR3 DNA: TGTGCCAGCAGCCGATTACTAGCGGGGAGCTCCTACGAGCAGTACTTC
CDR3 protein: CASSRLLAGSSYEQYF

V gene: TRBV2
clone size: -
D gene: TRBD2
J gene: TRBJ2-7
CDR3 length: 13
CDR3 DNA: TGTGCCAGCAGTGGGCTAGCGGGAGACGAGCAGTACTTC
CDR3 protein: CASSGLAGDEQYF

V gene: TRBV4-2
clone size: -
D gene: -
J gene: TRBJ1-2
CDR3 length: 16
CDR3 DNA: -
CDR3 protein: CASSQDLAQATYGYTF

V gene: TRBV18
clone size: once
D gene: TRBD2
J gene: TRBJ2-3
CDR3 length: 18
CDR3 DNA: TGTGCCAGCTCACCGGGAGTAGCGGGAGACGTAGGCACAGATACGCAGTATTTT
CDR3 protein: CASSPGVAGDVGTDTQYF

V gene: TRBV5-1
clone size: -
D gene: -
J gene: TRBJ1-2
CDR3 length: 13
CDR3 DNA: TGCGCCAGCAGCCCCAATACCCGGGATGGCTACACCTTC
CDR3 protein: CASSPNTRDGYTF

V gene: TRBV7-2
clone size: -
D gene: TRBD2
J gene: TRBJ2-3
CDR3 length: 17
CDR3 DNA: TGTGCCAGCAGCATCGGGACTAGCGGGAGTAGGGCAGATACGCAGTATTTT
CDR3 protein: CASSIGTSGSRADTQYF

V gene: TRBV7-8
clone size: -
D gene: TRBD2
J gene: TRBJ2-1
CDR3 length: 18
CDR3 DNA: TGTGCCAGCAGCTTAGAAGGGCTAGCGGAAAGCTCCTACAATGAGCAGTTCTTC
CDR3 protein: CASSLEGLAESSYNEQFF

V gene: TRBV19
clone size: -
D gene: -
J gene: TRBJ2-5
CDR3 length: 14
CDR3 DNA: TGTGCCAGTAGTATTGGTGGGAGGACGGAGACCCAGTACTTC
CDR3 protein: CASSIGGRTETQYF

V gene: TRBV6-6
clone size: -
D gene: -
J gene: TRBJ1-1
CDR3 length: 12
CDR3 DNA: TGTGCCAGCTCCCGGGTGAACACTGAAGCTTTCTTT
CDR3 protein: CASSRVNTEAFF

V gene: TRBV28
clone size: -
D gene: -
J gene: TRBJ2-7
CDR3 length: 17
CDR3 DNA: TGTGCCAGCAGTTTAAACTATCCCGCATTACACCCGGCCGAGCAGTACTTC
CDR3 protein: CASSLNYPALHPAEQYF

V gene: TRBV5-6
clone size: -
D gene: -
J gene: TRBJ1-4
CDR3 length: 15
CDR3 DNA: TGTGCCAGCAGCTTGTTGAGTGCGGCGGGTGAAAAACTGTTTTTT
CDR3 protein: CASSLLSAAGEKLFF

V gene: TRBV4-1
clone size: -
D gene: TRBD2
J gene: TRBJ2-5
CDR3 length: 17
CDR3 DNA: TGCGCCAGCAGCCCATCCCGCCGGGGGGGACTTGGGGAGACCCAGTACTTC
CDR3 protein: CASSPSRRGGLGETQYF

V gene: TRBV6-1
clone size: -
D gene: -
J gene: TRBJ1-5
CDR3 length: 15
CDR3 DNA: TGTGCCAGCACCCTCGGGGGGGCGGTCAATCAGCCCCAGCATTTT
CDR3 protein: CASTLGGAVNQPQHF

V gene: TRBV19
clone size: -
D gene: -
J gene: TRBJ1-3
CDR3 length: 13
CDR3 DNA: TGTGCCAGTAGTATCGCGGATGGAAACACCATATATTTT
CDR3 protein: CASSIADGNTIYF

V gene: TRBV2
clone size: -
D gene: TRBD1
J gene: TRBJ1-2
CDR3 length: 15
CDR3 DNA: TGTGCCAGCAGTTCCGACAGGGCGAAGGTTGCTTTTTACACCTTC
CDR3 protein: CASSSDRAKVAFYTF

V gene: TRBV9
clone size: few
D gene: -
J gene: TRBJ2-1
CDR3 length: 12
CDR3 DNA: TGTGCCAGCAGCGTAGGGAGTAATGAGCAGTTCTTC
CDR3 protein: CASSVGSNEQFF

V gene: TRBV6-5
clone size: -
D gene: -
J gene: TRBJ2-7
CDR3 length: 13
CDR3 DNA: TGTGCCAGCAGTTACCTTGGTAGCTACGAGCAGTACTTC
CDR3 protein: CASSYLGSYEQYF

V gene: TRBV11-2
clone size: -
D gene: TRBD1
J gene: TRBJ2-7
CDR3 length: 14
CDR3 DNA: TGTGCCAGCAGCATCCGGGACAGGGCCTACGAGCAGTACTTC
CDR3 protein: CASSIRDRAYEQYF

V gene: TRBV27
clone size: -
D gene: TRBD1
J gene: TRBJ2-7
CDR3 length: 14
CDR3 DNA: TGTGCCAGCAGTCCATACAGGGGAGCGTTAGAGCAGTACTTC
CDR3 protein: CASSPYRGALEQYF

V gene: TRBV7-2
clone size: -
D gene: -
J gene: TRBJ2-7
CDR3 length: 11
CDR3 DNA: TGTGCCAGCAGCCCTGCCTACGAGCAGTACTTC
CDR3 protein: CASSPAYEQYF

V gene: TRBV30
clone size: -
D gene: -
J gene: TRBJ2-3
CDR3 length: 13
CDR3 DNA: TGTGCCTGGAGTAGCGGCACCACAGATACGCAGTATTTT
CDR3 protein: CAWSSGTTDTQYF

V gene: TRBV29-1
clone size: -
D gene: TRBD1
J gene: TRBJ2-2
CDR3 length: 13
CDR3 DNA: TGCAGCGTTCAGGGGGCTAGCGTCGGGGAGCTGTTTTTT
CDR3 protein: CSVQGASVGELFF

V gene: TRBV6-5
clone size: -
D gene: TRBD1
J gene: TRBJ2-2
CDR3 length: 16
CDR3 DNA: TGTGCCAGCAGTTACCTGGCAGGGGGCGTCACCGGGGAGCTGTTTTTT
CDR3 protein: CASSYLAGGVTGELFF

V gene: TRBV18
clone size: -
D gene: -
J gene: TRBJ2-7
CDR3 length: 14
CDR3 DNA: TGTGCCAGCTCACCTAGGCAGGGAACAGGGGAGCAGTACTTC
CDR3 protein: CASSPRQGTGEQYF

V gene: TRBV5-6
clone size: few
D gene: -
J gene: TRBJ2-6
CDR3 length: 15
CDR3 DNA: TGTGCCAGCAGCTTGGCGGGGGCTGGGGCCAACGTCCTGACTTTC
CDR3 protein: CASSLAGAGANVLTF

V gene: TRBV4-3
clone size: -
D gene: -
J gene: TRBJ2-1
CDR3 length: 17
CDR3 DNA: TGCGCCAGCAGCCAAGATTATAGAACGGACTACCGGAATGAGCAGTTCTTC
CDR3 protein: CASSQDYRTDYRNEQFF

V gene: TRBV7-6
clone size: -
D gene: TRBD1
J gene: TRBJ1-2
CDR3 length: 13
CDR3 DNA: TGTGCCAGCAGCTTAGGGGGACAGGATGGCTACACCTTC
CDR3 protein: CASSLGGQDGYTF

V gene: TRBV15
clone size: -
D gene: TRBD1
J gene: TRBJ2-7
CDR3 length: 15
CDR3 DNA: TGTGCCACCAGCAGAGATGACAGGGGAGGCGGCGAGCAGTACTTC
CDR3 protein: CATSRDDRGGGEQYF

V gene: TRBV9
clone size: -
D gene: TRBD1
J gene: TRBJ2-7
CDR3 length: 14
CDR3 DNA: TGTGCCAGCAGCCCACGGACAGGGGGCTACGAGCAGTACTTC
CDR3 protein: CASSPRTGGYEQYF

V gene: TRBV5-1
clone size: -
D gene: TRBD2
J gene: TRBJ2-3
CDR3 length: 15
CDR3 DNA: TGCGCCAGCAGCTTGGTGGCGGGAGGGACAGATACGCAGTATTTT
CDR3 protein: CASSLVAGGTDTQYF

V gene: TRBV7-2
clone size: -
D gene: -
J gene: TRBJ1-5
CDR3 length: 15
CDR3 DNA: TGTGCCAGCAGCCCGACGGGCACAGGGCATCAGCCCCAGCATTTT
CDR3 protein: CASSPTGTGHQPQHF

V gene: TRBV4-3
clone size: -
D gene: TRBD2
J gene: TRBJ2-1
CDR3 length: 16
CDR3 DNA: TGCGCCAGCAGCCAAGGCTCGGCGGGAGGGTACAATGAGCAGTTCTTC
CDR3 protein: CASSQGSAGGYNEQFF

V gene: TRBV4-3
clone size: -
D gene: TRBD2
J gene: TRBJ2-1
CDR3 length: 16
CDR3 DNA: TGCGCCAGCAGCCTGACTAGCGGGAGCTCCTACAATGAGCAGTTCTTC
CDR3 protein: CASSLTSGSSYNEQFF

V gene: TRBV4-2
clone size: once
D gene: TRBD1
J gene: TRBJ2-7
CDR3 length: 14
CDR3 DNA: TGTGCCAGCAGCCCTAGGACAGGGGGCTACGAGCAGTACTTC
CDR3 protein: CASSPRTGGYEQYF

V gene: TRBV7-9
clone size: -
D gene: -
J gene: TRBJ1-2
CDR3 length: 14
CDR3 DNA: TGTGCTAGCAGTGTTTCGACAGTCTTCTATGGCTACACCTTC
CDR3 protein: CASSVSTVFYGYTF

V gene: TRBV4-3
clone size: -
D gene: -
J gene: TRBJ2-2
CDR3 length: 17
CDR3 DNA: TGCGCCAGCAGCCACCCTATGGTCCTTCTAGACACCGGGGAGCTGTTTTTT
CDR3 protein: CASSHPMVLLDTGELFF

V gene: TRBV7-9
clone size: -
D gene: TRBD2
J gene: TRBJ2-1
CDR3 length: 17
CDR3 DNA: TGTGCCAGCAGCTCACTAGCGGGAGGTGCCCAGACCCATGAGCAGTTCTTC
CDR3 protein: CASSSLAGGAQTHEQFF

V gene: TRBV7-9
clone size: -
D gene: -
J gene: TRBJ2-5
CDR3 length: 14
CDR3 DNA: TGTGCCAGCAGCTTATCGGGGAGCCAAGAGACCCAGTACTTC
CDR3 protein: CASSLSGSQETQYF

V gene: TRBV6-5
clone size: -
D gene: -
J gene: TRBJ2-7
CDR3 length: 14
CDR3 DNA: TGTGCCAGCGAACCGAGAGGAGGAAACTACGAGCAGTACTTC
CDR3 protein: CASEPRGGNYEQYF